Following are 3 T cell receptor beta chains from one sample sequenced in a study of cytomegalovirus exposure and HLA in healthy donors. Sequencing used immunoSEQ multiplex PCR; TCRdb keeps in-frame clones, though not all of them. The profile shows roughly 120,000 clones, around 88% of them singletons. Sequenced material: PBMCs. All receptors derive from a man younger than 35 in good health and CMV-seronegative.

J is TRBJ2-2 and V is TRBV5-4, with 9 bases aligning to TRBD1. This CDR3 is built from 14 residues. From germline, CDR1 is SGHNT and CDR2 YYREEE (reference sequence). The junction had 4 bases not matched to a gene; V was cut back by 0 bases and J by 10 bases. CDR3 coding DNA: TGTGCCAGCAGCTTGGCGGGACAGGGTATGGAGCTGTTTTTT. Its protein is CASSLAGQGMELFF.

The chain links TRBV25-1 to TRBJ2-1, with D possibly matching TRBD2 (6 bases). With 6 bases removed from V and 5 bases from J, the gap between germline ends came to 11 bases. The germline CDR1 and CDR2 sequences are MGHDK and SYGVNS. The CDR3 length is 13 residues. CDR3 protein: CASRVAEHNEQFF. The CDR3 DNA sequence: TGTGCCAGCAGAGTAGCGGAGCACAATGAGCAGTTCTTC.

V gene TRBV28 combines with J gene TRBJ2-7, with D perhaps TRBD1 (6 bases). Germline CDR1 MDHEN, CDR2 SYDVKM. This CDR3 contains 14 residues. The ends were cut back, 6 bases at V and 5 bases at J, with 17 bases in the middle. The CDR3 spells CASRETRDTDEQYF. The CDR3 DNA sequence: TGTGCCAGCAGGGAGACCAGGGACACCGACGAGCAGTACTTC. The full variable domain, in which reference TRBV28 and TRBJ2-7 provide the parts outside the CDR3, is DVKVTQSSRYLVKRTGEKVFLECVQDMDHENMFWYRQDPGLGLRLIYFSYDVKMKEKGDIPEGYSVSREKKERFSLILESASTNQTSMYLCASRETRDTDEQYFGPGTRLTVT.